These 18 T cell receptor beta chains were all obtained from the same sample, sequenced in a study of blood T cells in healthy people across ages. For the second PCR, which ran for about 6 to 11 cycles, a sample-barcoded 5' primer and a J-beta primer mix were used. TCRdb reprocessed the 5' RACE reads with MiXCR, giving one entry per CDR3 protein. Of about 900,000 distinct CDR3 sequences listed, roughly 60% were seen once; the top ten hold around a quarter. Sequencing used blood. The receptors stem from a man aged 25 to 40 in good health.

This clonotype came up a few times. Here the CDR3 DNA reads TGTGCCAGCAGACTAGCGGGGGGTCTGGGCAATGAGCAGTTCTTC. As protein: CASRLAGGLGNEQFF. This chain connects TRBV12-3 or TRBV12-4 to TRBJ2-1; the match to TRBD2 covers 12 bases. J lost 6 bases, V lost 6 bases, and 6 bases had no gene match. This CDR3 comprises 15 residues.

V is TRBV29-1 and J is TRBJ2-1, with 10 bases matching TRBD1. The J call may be faulty, since TRBJ2-7 better matches the DNA end. The germline V gene encodes CDR1 SQVTM and CDR2 ANQGSEA. The CDR3 spans 15 residues. CDR3 protein: CSVEDDRGLYNEQYF. DNA of the CDR3: TGCAGCGTTGAGGACGACAGGGGGCTTTACAATGAGCAGTACTTC.

The chain couples TRBV2 to TRBJ2-2; D is undetermined. The CDR3 loop spans 11 amino acids. The V end was cut by 7 bases, the J end by 9 bases, with 9 bases between. Germline V CDR1 and CDR2: SNHLY, FYNNEI. The CDR3 region is CASTSGRELFF. The CDR3 DNA sequence: TGTGCCAGCACTAGTGGGAGGGAGCTGTTTTTT.

The chain has TRBV7-9 and TRBJ2-7; possibly TRBD1 or TRBD2 for D (5 bases each). CDR1 is SEHNR and CDR2 is FQNEAQ in the germline V gene (reference sequence). V was clipped by 4 bases and J by 2 bases, with 12 bases between them. The CDR3 is made up of 14 amino acids. The CDR3 here is CASSWDGRTYEQYF. CDR3 in DNA: TGTGCCAGCAGCTGGGACGGAAGGACCTACGAGCAGTACTTC.

The CDR3 sequence: CSVADRFDQPQHF. The CDR3 bases are TGCAGCGTAGCTGACAGGTTCGACCAGCCCCAGCATTTT. The chain joins TRBV29-1 to TRBJ1-5; maybe TRBD1 (6 bases). From germline, CDR1 is SQVTM and CDR2 ANQGSEA. This CDR3 is 13 amino acids long. The V and J ends lost 6 bases and 7 bases respectively, with 16 bases between them.

This clonotype has more than one count but fewer than ten. The chain carries TRBV20-1 and TRBJ2-5; D may be TRBD1 (6 bases). From germline, CDR1 is DFQATT and CDR2 SNEGSKA (reference sequence). Trimming pared 1 base from V and 3 bases from J, leaving 15 bases between. The CDR3 runs to 15 residues. This chain's CDR3 is CSARAPRGSEETQYF. In DNA form, the CDR3 reads TGCAGTGCTAGAGCGCCCAGGGGTTCGGAAGAGACCCAGTACTTC.

CDR3 nucleotides: TGTGCCAGCAGTGGTAAAGGGACTAGCGGGTACGAGCAGTACTTC. It yields the protein CASSGKGTSGYEQYF. The chain has TRBV9 and TRBJ2-7; 12 nucleotides align to TRBD2. The CDR3 is 15 residues long. V shed 5 bases, J shed 4 bases, and the junction held 7 bases outside the gene matches. Germline CDR1 SGDLS, CDR2 YYNGEE.

This clonotype occurred a few times. The rearrangement uses TRBV15 and TRBJ2-1; D perhaps matches TRBD1 (5 bases). V was cut by 6 bases and J by 5 bases, with 11 bases left in between. CDR1 is LNHNV, CDR2 YYDKDF, per germline (reference sequence). The CDR3 has 13 amino acids. DNA of the CDR3: TGTGCCACCAGTACAGTGGACAACAATGAGCAGTTCTTC. Translated, it gives CATSTVDNNEQFF. Supplemented by reference TRBV15 and TRBJ2-1, the full variable domain reads DAMVIQNPRYQVTQFGKPVTLSCSQTLNHNVMYWYQQKSSQAPKLLFHYYDKDFNNEADTPDNFQSRRPNTSFCFLDIRSPGLGDTAMYLCATSTVDNNEQFFGPGTRLTVL.

The chain carries TRBV14 and TRBJ2-7; D is ambiguous. Trimming took off 4 bases at V and 0 bases at J, with 7 bases between the two ends. The CDR3 totals 13 residues. Per germline, CDR1 SGHDN and CDR2 FVKESK. This chain's CDR3 is CASSRLSSYEQYF. In DNA form, the CDR3 reads TGTGCCAGCAGCCGACTGAGCTCCTACGAGCAGTACTTC.

The chain carries TRBV7-9 and TRBJ1-1; D is undetermined. The CDR3 is 12 residues long. Germline V CDR1 and CDR2: SEHNR, FQNEAQ (reference sequence). V lost 5 bases to trimming and J lost 11 bases, with 15 bases between them. The CDR3 here is CASSPTQERAFF. CDR3 nucleotide sequence: TGTGCCAGCAGCCCAACCCAGGAACGGGCTTTCTTT.

The sample holds a few counts of this clonotype. The chain joins TRBV6-5 to TRBJ2-7, with a tentative D call TRBD1 (6 bases). CDR3 length: 17 amino acids. V gave up 0 bases and J gave up 2 bases, with 17 bases separating them. Germline lookup yields CDR1 MNHEY and CDR2 SVGAGI. CDR3 DNA sequence: TGTGCCAGCAGTTACTCGATCGTGGCAGGGGATCCCTACGAGCAGTACTTC. It translates to CASSYSIVAGDPYEQYF.

This clonotype has more than one count but fewer than ten. The V gene is TRBV2, the J gene TRBJ2-4, with no clear D. The J call may be mistaken, given a closer DNA end match to TRBJ2-7. This CDR3 is built from 12 residues. The germline gives CDR1 SNHLY, CDR2 FYNNEI. CDR3: CASLLDGYEQYF. As DNA, the CDR3 is TGTGCCAGCCTACTGGACGGCTACGAGCAGTACTTC.

Here the CDR3 DNA reads TGTGCCAGCAGTTTACGGGTAGGGGTAGATACGCAGTATTTT. This gives the protein CASSLRVGVDTQYF. The chain has TRBV28 and TRBJ2-3, with D possibly matching TRBD1 (5 bases). The CDR3 runs 14 residues. V was clipped by 2 bases and J by 5 bases, with 11 bases between them. Germline loops: CDR1 MDHEN, CDR2 SYDVKM. The full variable domain, with the rest looked up from reference TRBV28 and TRBJ2-3, is DVKVTQSSRYLVKRTGEKVFLECVQDMDHENMFWYRQDPGLGLRLIYFSYDVKMKEKGDIPEGYSVSREKKERFSLILESASTNQTSMYLCASSLRVGVDTQYFGPGTRLTVL.

The chain has TRBV10-3 and TRBJ1-1, with TRBD1 matching over 11 bases. Germline-derived CDR1 and CDR2 are ENHRY and SYGVKD. CDR3 length: 13 amino acids. J lost 5 bases, V lost 7 bases, and 3 bases had no gene match. CDR3 loop: CAITGTGGTEAFF. CDR3 coding DNA: TGTGCCATCACTGGGACAGGGGGAACTGAAGCTTTCTTT.

This chain links TRBV6-2 or TRBV6-3 with TRBJ2-7; 7 positions match TRBD2. V gave up 8 bases and J gave up 2 bases; unmatched junction bases: 6. Germline CDR1 MNHEY, CDR2 SVGEGT. CDR3 length: 13 amino acids. This chain's CDR3 is CASQPGLAYEQYF. The CDR3, as DNA: TGTGCCAGCCAGCCCGGACTAGCCTACGAGCAGTACTTC.

The V call is TRBV27, the J call TRBJ1-6; no firm D call. With 7 bases removed from V and 6 bases from J, the gap between germline ends came to 22 bases. Germline CDR1 reads MNHEY; CDR2 reads SMNVEV (reference sequence). This CDR3 spans 17 amino acids. The CDR3 spells CASKTMIRELLNSPLHF. In DNA form, the CDR3 reads TGTGCCAGCAAGACAATGATAAGGGAATTACTTAATTCACCCCTCCACTTT.

The chain employs TRBV10-3 and TRBJ2-3, with a weak D call TRBD1 (5 bases). The CDR3 has 14 residues. Germline CDR1 ENHRY, CDR2 SYGVKD. Trimming shortened V by 8 bases and J by 2 bases, and 14 bases separated the two germline ends. The CDR3 nucleotides read TGTGCCATCGGTACCAAGACAGCCACAGATACGCAGTATTTT. It is translated as CAIGTKTATDTQYF.

The rearrangement uses TRBV4-3 and TRBJ2-3; no clear D. The CDR3 has 15 amino acids. V dropped 0 bases and J dropped 4 bases, with 11 bases sitting between them. CDR1 and CDR2 from the germline V gene are LGHNA and YSLEER. CDR3 sequence reads: CASSQDGFRSDTQYF. The CDR3, as DNA: TGCGCCAGCAGCCAAGATGGATTTCGATCAGATACGCAGTATTTT.